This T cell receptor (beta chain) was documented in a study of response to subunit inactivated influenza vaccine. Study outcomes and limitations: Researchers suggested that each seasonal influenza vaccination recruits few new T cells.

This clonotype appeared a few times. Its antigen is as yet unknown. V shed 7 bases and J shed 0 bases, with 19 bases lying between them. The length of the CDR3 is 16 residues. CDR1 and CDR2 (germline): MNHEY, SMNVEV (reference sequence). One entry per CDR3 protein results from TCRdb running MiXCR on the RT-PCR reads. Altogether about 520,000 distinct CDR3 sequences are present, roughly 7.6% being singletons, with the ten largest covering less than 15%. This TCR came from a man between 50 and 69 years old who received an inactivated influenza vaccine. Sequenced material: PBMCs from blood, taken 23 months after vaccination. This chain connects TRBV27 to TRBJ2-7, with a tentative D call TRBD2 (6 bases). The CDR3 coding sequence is TGTGCCAGCACCCTGAGGGGCGGGACCAACTCCTACGAGCAGTACTTC. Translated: CASTLRGGTNSYEQYF.